This TCR beta chain was found in a study of OX40 agonist ivuxolimab in advanced cancers. Across the study: While on treatment, patients had intravenous ivuxolimab at 0.01 to 10 mg/kg every 2 weeks. General study points: Dosing at 0.1 to 3.0 mg/kg was accompanied by clonal expansion of CD4+ and CD8+ blood T cells by week 6.

The CDR3 totals 13 residues. CDR1 and CDR2 (germline): SGHAT, FQNNGV. V shed 0 bases and J shed 7 bases, with 7 bases lying between them. Produced via immunoSEQ multiplex PCR; TCRdb's table is partial and in-frame only. The sample holds tens of thousands of clones, 80% to 90% seen once. Researchers took blood at baseline, on cycle 4 day 1, and on cycle 7 day 1. A note on this clone: Its antigen remains unknown.

The sequence was collected from an adult with an advanced solid tumor such as melanoma, head and neck, liver or kidney cancer. The chain combines TRBV11-2 with TRBJ1-5; the D gene is possibly TRBD1 (5 bases). The sequencing used CD4+ or CD8+ T cells sorted from blood, collected in a trial of the OX40 agonist ivuxolimab. CDR3 DNA sequence: TGTGCCAGCAGCTTAGAAAGGGACCAGCCCCAGCATTTT. This sequence encodes CASSLERDQPQHF. The full variable domain, completed using reference TRBV11-2 and TRBJ1-5, is EAGVAQSPRYKIIEKRQSVAFWCNPISGHATLYWYQQILGQGPKLLIQFQNNGVVDDSQLPKDRFSAERLKGVDSTLKIQPAKLEDSAVYLCASSLERDQPQHFGDGTRLSIL.